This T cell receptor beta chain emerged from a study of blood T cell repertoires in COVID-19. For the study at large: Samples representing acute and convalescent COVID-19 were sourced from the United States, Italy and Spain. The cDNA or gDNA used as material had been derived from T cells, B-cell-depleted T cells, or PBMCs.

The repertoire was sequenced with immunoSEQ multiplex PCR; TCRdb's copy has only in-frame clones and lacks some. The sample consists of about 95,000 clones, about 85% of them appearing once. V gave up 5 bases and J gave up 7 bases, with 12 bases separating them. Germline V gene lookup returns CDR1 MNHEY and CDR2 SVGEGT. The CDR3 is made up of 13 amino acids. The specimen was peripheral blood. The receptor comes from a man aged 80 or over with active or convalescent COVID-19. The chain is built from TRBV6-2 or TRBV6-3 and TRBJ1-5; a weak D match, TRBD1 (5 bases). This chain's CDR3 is CASSKGTPQPQHF. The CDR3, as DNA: TGTGCCAGCAGTAAAGGGACTCCACAGCCCCAGCATTTT.